Presented here are 24 T cell receptor beta chains from one specimen sequenced in a study of blood T cell repertoires in COVID-19. Clones were read by immunoSEQ multiplex PCR, and TCRdb kept only the in-frame ones, dropping some. The profile covers about 140,000 clones, with 88% appearing a single time and about 10% taken by the ten largest. The sample consisted of peripheral blood. These TCRs come from a man between 50 and 59 years old with active or convalescent COVID-19.

CDR3 loop: CASSPLNNEQFF. CDR3 nucleotide sequence: TGTGCCAGCTCACCACTAAACAATGAGCAGTTCTTC. The chain uses TRBV18 and TRBJ2-1; D unclear. The CDR3 has 12 residues. Germline V gene data show CDR1 as KGHSH and CDR2 as LQKENI. Trimming cost V 1 base and J 5 bases, with 3 bases left between them.

This clone occurred once. Other DNA sequences of this sample code for an identical CDR3. The CDR3 reads CASSSGQGYGYTF. CDR3 DNA sequence: TGTGCCAGCAGTTCGGGACAGGGCTATGGCTACACCTTC. The chain joins TRBV28 to TRBJ1-2, with 9 positions matching TRBD1. The CDR3 sequence is 13 residues long. V shed 4 bases, J shed 4 bases, and the junction held 1 base outside the gene matches. The V gene's germline CDR1 is MDHEN and CDR2 SYDVKM.

V usage is TRBV12-2 and J usage is TRBJ1-5; the D call of TRBD1 is as the table states it, not checked on the DNA. TRBV12-2 is listed as a pseudogene. This CDR3 region has 18 residues. The CDR3 nucleotides read TGTGCAAGTCGCCCGAAGTTTGTGGTACAGGGGTGCAATCAGCCCCAGCATTTT. This codes for CASRPKFVVQGCNQPQHF.

This clone was detected only a few times. The chain couples TRBV27 to TRBJ1-5, with D uncertain. This CDR3 region has 13 residues. The V gene lost 5 bases and the J gene lost 7 bases, with 12 bases spanning the gap. Germline loops: CDR1 MNHEY, CDR2 SMNVEV (reference sequence). In DNA, the CDR3 is TGTGCCAGCAGTCCGACGTGGGAGCAGCCCCAGCATTTT. It encodes CASSPTWEQPQHF.

CDR3 in amino acids: CASSSSAGGTNEQFF. Written as DNA, the CDR3 is TGTGCCAGCTCATCCTCAGCGGGAGGAACCAATGAGCAGTTCTTC. V usage is TRBV18 and J usage is TRBJ2-1; TRBD2 matches 9 bases. The CDR3 runs 15 residues. V was clipped by 5 bases and J by 6 bases; unmatched bases: 8. CDR1 is KGHSH, CDR2 LQKENI, per germline.

For this clone: The same CDR3 can be traced to other DNA sequences in this sample. The chain recombines TRBV7-2 with TRBJ2-1; D uncertain. The CDR3 covers 11 residues. V was pared by 4 bases and J by 6 bases, with 4 bases between. From germline, CDR1 is SGHTA and CDR2 FQGNSA. The DNA of the CDR3 is TGTGCCAGCAGCTCCCTCAATGAGCAGTTCTTC. Amino acids: CASSSLNEQFF.

The gene calls are TRBV11-3 and TRBJ2-5, with 8 bases fitting TRBD2. The trim removed 0 bases at V and 5 bases at J, leaving 5 bases unmatched. CDR1 and CDR2 from the germline V gene are SGHNT and YENEEA. This CDR3 contains 15 residues. The CDR3 sequence: CASSLDSAGGETQYF. In nucleotides, the CDR3 is TGTGCCAGCAGCTTAGATTCCGCGGGAGGCGAGACCCAGTACTTC.

The rearrangement joins TRBV18 to TRBJ2-1; D ambiguous. This CDR3 is 13 amino acids long. V dropped 0 bases and J dropped 7 bases, with 7 bases sitting between them. CDR1 is KGHSH and CDR2 is LQKENI in the germline V gene. The CDR3 DNA is TGTGCCAGCTCACCACCGAGCAGGAATGAGCAGTTCTTC. Its translation is CASSPPSRNEQFF. Full variable domain (missing parts from reference TRBV18 and TRBJ2-1): NAGVMQNPRHLVRRRGQEARLRCSPMKGHSHVYWYRQLPEEGLKFMVYLQKENIIDESGMPKERFSAEFPKEGPSILRIQQVVRGDSAAYFCASSPPSRNEQFFGPGTRLTVL.

The gene calls are TRBV18 and TRBJ2-3, with D perhaps TRBD2 (5 bases). Germline values: CDR1 KGHSH, CDR2 LQKENI. The CDR3 is 15 residues long. Trimming removed 0 bases at V and 7 bases at J, with 14 bases between. CDR3 nucleotide sequence: TGTGCCAGCTCACCACCTGGAGAGGCCGGGAATACGCAGTATTTT. It is translated as CASSPPGEAGNTQYF.

This sequence joins TRBV6-5 and TRBJ2-3; maybe TRBD1 (6 bases). This CDR3 has 14 amino acids. V was cut by 4 bases and J by 1 base, with 9 bases left in between. CDR1 MNHEY and CDR2 SVGAGI come from the germline V gene. This CDR3 is CASSSRQGTDTQYF. The CDR3 DNA is TGTGCCAGCAGTTCGAGACAGGGCACAGATACGCAGTATTTT.

The chain employs TRBV29-1 and TRBJ2-1; 9 positions agree with TRBD2. The V gene end was trimmed by 8 bases and the J gene end by 2 bases; junction bases not matched to a gene: 13. Germline lookup yields CDR1 SQVTM and CDR2 ANQGSEA. This CDR3 spans 16 amino acids. The CDR3 nucleotides are TGCAGCTTACTGGCCCCTTTAGCGGGAGCCTACAATGAGCAGTTCTTC. Its protein is CSLLAPLAGAYNEQFF.

The rearrangement uses TRBV5-1 and TRBJ2-7; a possible D gene is TRBD1 (5 bases). V dropped 4 bases and J dropped 0 bases, with 11 bases sitting between them. The CDR3 consists of 14 residues. Germline V CDR1 and CDR2: SGHRS, YFSETQ. The CDR3 DNA sequence: TGCGCCAGCAGCCCGGACACTGTCTCCTACGAGCAGTACTTC. Its translation is CASSPDTVSYEQYF.

For this clone: One end of the junction is discordant with germline, which a read error may explain. The rearrangement uses TRBV5-1 and TRBJ2-1; possible D gene TRBD2, 8 bases. The CDR3 is 12 residues long. Germline-derived CDR1 and CDR2 are SGHRS and YFSETQ. As DNA, the CDR3 is TGCGCCAGCAGCGAAACCGGGACTAGGGGGCTCTTC. This translates into CASSETGTRGLF.

This clone was found once. The genes are TRBV2 and TRBJ2-5; TRBD1 is a possible D gene (5 bases). The V gene's germline CDR1 is SNHLY and CDR2 FYNNEI. Trimming pared 3 bases from V and 5 bases from J, leaving 16 bases between. This CDR3 has 15 amino acids. The CDR3 bases are TGTGCCAGCAGTGACCCGACAGATCCCGGGGAGACCCAGTACTTC. Amino acid sequence: CASSDPTDPGETQYF.

V usage is TRBV11-3 and J usage is TRBJ2-3, with no clear D. V was pared by 5 bases and J by 0 bases, with 12 bases between. CDR3 length equals 15 residues. Germline assignment: CDR1 SGHNT and CDR2 YENEEA. The CDR3 region is CASSPGTTSTDTQYF. The CDR3 bases are TGTGCCAGCAGCCCGGGTACCACTAGCACAGATACGCAGTATTTT.

The chain recombines TRBV3-1 (or the pseudogene TRBV3-2) with TRBJ2-7; 9 positions match TRBD1. Trimming removed 10 bases from V and 5 bases from J; junction bases left unmatched: 9. The CDR3 has 13 residues. Germline loops: CDR1 LGHDT, CDR2 YNNKEL (reference sequence). The DNA of the CDR3 is TGTGCCACGAGCAGGACAGGGGCTCACGAGCAGTACTTC. Its translation: CATSRTGAHEQYF.

The V gene is TRBV6-5, the J gene TRBJ2-5, with D possibly being TRBD1 (6 bases). Germline V CDR1 and CDR2: MNHEY, SVGAGI. CDR3 length: 15 residues. V gave up 2 bases and J gave up 1 base, with 11 bases separating them. CDR3 region: CASSYGGQSQETQYF. CDR3 nucleotide sequence: TGTGCCAGCAGTTACGGAGGACAGTCCCAAGAGACCCAGTACTTC.

This chain uses TRBV9 with TRBJ2-7; possibly TRBD1 for D (7 bases). Germline V gives CDR1 SGDLS, CDR2 YYNGEE. The V end lost 0 bases, the J end lost 4 bases, and 17 bases lay between the germline ends. The CDR3 extends over 16 amino acids. The CDR3 reads CASSVAGAGGLYEQYF. The CDR3, as DNA: TGTGCCAGCAGCGTAGCGGGCGCAGGGGGGTTGTACGAGCAGTACTTC.

J is TRBJ2-3 and V is TRBV24-1, with D perhaps TRBD2 (5 bases). Germline-derived CDR1 and CDR2 are KGHDR and SFDVKD. The V gene lost 5 bases and the J gene lost 4 bases, with 9 bases spanning the gap. The CDR3 is made up of 13 amino acids. The CDR3 DNA follows: TGTGCCACCAGTGTGAGGGTCCCAGATACGCAGTATTTT. As protein: CATSVRVPDTQYF.

V is TRBV19 and J is TRBJ1-1; 10 bases map to TRBD1. The CDR3 covers 16 residues. V shed 6 bases, J shed 5 bases, and the junction held 12 bases outside the gene matches. Germline V lookup: CDR1 LNHDA, CDR2 SQIVND (reference sequence). The CDR3 nucleotides are TGTGCCAGTAGACAAAGCCCCGGGACAGGGGCTACTGAAGCTTTCTTT. It yields the protein CASRQSPGTGATEAFF.

The table lists this clone with a count of one. The rearrangement uses TRBV7-9 and TRBJ2-2, with 12 nucleotides matching TRBD2. The CDR3 loop spans 16 amino acids. V dropped 3 bases and J dropped 3; count of bases not matched to a gene: 2. CDR1 and CDR2 (germline): SEHNR, FQNEAQ (reference sequence). The CDR3 sequence: CASSLGTSGYTGELFF. The CDR3 nucleotides read TGTGCCAGCAGCTTGGGGACTAGCGGGTACACCGGGGAGCTGTTTTTT.

This rearrangement joins TRBV10-3 to TRBJ2-4; maybe TRBD2 (6 bases). Trimming took off 10 bases at V and 1 base at J, with 17 bases between the two ends. The CDR3 is 15 residues long. The germline V gene has CDR1 ENHRY and CDR2 SYGVKD. The CDR3 nucleotides are TGTGCCACCCAGGCGGGGAATGGGGCCAAAAACATTCAGTACTTC. The encoded protein is CATQAGNGAKNIQYF.

The genes are TRBV19 and TRBJ1-1; TRBD1 is a possible D gene (6 bases). V gave up 11 bases and J gave up 1 base, with 14 bases separating them. In germline, CDR1 is LNHDA, CDR2 SQIVND (reference sequence). There are 13 residues in the CDR3. The chain's CDR3 is CASGAGANTEAFF. The CDR3 DNA is TGTGCCTCTGGGGCAGGGGCGAACACTGAAGCTTTCTTT.

This chain uses TRBV28 with TRBJ1-1; a possible D gene is TRBD1 (6 bases). Germline values: CDR1 MDHEN, CDR2 SYDVKM. There are 14 residues in the CDR3. V shed 4 bases and J shed 4 bases, with 13 bases lying between them. The CDR3, as DNA: TGTGCCAGCAGTTGGGGGGGGACACGCACTGAAGCTTTCTTT. Its protein is CASSWGGTRTEAFF.